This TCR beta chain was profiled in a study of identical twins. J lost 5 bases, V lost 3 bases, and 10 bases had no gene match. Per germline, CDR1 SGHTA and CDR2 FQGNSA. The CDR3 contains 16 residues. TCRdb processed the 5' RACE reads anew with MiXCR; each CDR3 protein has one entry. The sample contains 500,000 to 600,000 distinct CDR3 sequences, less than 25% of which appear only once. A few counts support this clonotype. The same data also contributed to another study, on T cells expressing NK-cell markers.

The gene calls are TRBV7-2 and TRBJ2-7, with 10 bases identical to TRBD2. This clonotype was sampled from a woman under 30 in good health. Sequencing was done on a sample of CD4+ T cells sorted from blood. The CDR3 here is CASSFRTILAGNEQYF. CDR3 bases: TGTGCCAGCAGCTTCCGAACCATACTAGCGGGGAACGAGCAGTACTTC.